The next 8 T cell receptor beta chains were all read from a single sample in a study of OX40 agonist ivuxolimab in advanced cancers. Clones were read by immunoSEQ multiplex PCR, and TCRdb kept only the in-frame ones, dropping some. Seen here are 45,000 to 75,000 clones, 70% to 85% observed once, and the top ten hold roughly 1.6%. This specimen consisted of CD4+ or CD8+ T cells sorted from blood, obtained in a trial of the OX40 agonist ivuxolimab. The receptors were sampled from an adult with an advanced solid tumor such as melanoma, head and neck, liver or kidney cancer.

The chain links TRBV25-1 to TRBJ1-2, with unresolved D. This CDR3 has 14 amino acids. Germline lookup yields CDR1 MGHDK and CDR2 SYGVNS. V was shortened by 4 bases and J by 2 bases, with 11 bases between the two germline ends. The CDR3, as DNA: TGTGCCAGCAGTGGCGCGGCGGGGAACTATGGCTACACCTTC. It encodes CASSGAAGNYGYTF.

The chain joins TRBV27 to TRBJ1-2; no reliable D call. Germline CDR1 MNHEY, CDR2 SMNVEV (reference sequence). The CDR3 extends over 15 amino acids. V lost 1 base and J lost 0, with 9 bases in between. CDR3 loop: CASSLFGKSNYGYTF. CDR3 nucleotides: TGTGCCAGCAGTTTATTTGGAAAATCTAACTATGGCTACACCTTC.

This chain connects TRBV7-3 to TRBJ2-6; D might be TRBD2 (5 bases). The ends were cut back, 5 bases at V and 4 bases at J, with 12 bases in the middle. CDR1 SGHTA and CDR2 FQGTGA come from the germline V gene. The CDR3 consists of 15 residues. The CDR3 spells CASSQRGAGANVLTF. DNA for the CDR3: TGTGCCAGCAGCCAACGGGGTGCCGGGGCCAACGTCCTGACTTTC.

This chain connects TRBV9 to TRBJ2-3, with 7 bases that match TRBD1. The CDR3 runs to 15 residues. J gave up 4 bases and V 5 bases, and 10 bases lay outside the gene matches. Germline loops: CDR1 SGDLS, CDR2 YYNGEE. The CDR3 nucleotides are TGTGCCAGCAGTGATAACAGGGGATCTCCAGATACGCAGTATTTT. It translates to CASSDNRGSPDTQYF.

The chain couples TRBV5-4 to TRBJ1-2; 10 bases are a match to TRBD1. The V and J ends lost 2 bases and 4 bases, in that order; junction bases with no gene match: 14. The CDR3 extends over 18 amino acids. The V gene's germline CDR1 is SGHNT and CDR2 YYREEE (reference sequence). For the CDR3, the DNA is TGTGCCAGCAGCTTTTACCGGGACAGGGGTGAAGTTAGCTATGGCTACACCTTC. Translated, it gives CASSFYRDRGEVSYGYTF.

This clone came up a few times. The J gene is TRBJ1-1, the V gene TRBV4-1; D not resolved. The V end was cut by 1 base, the J end by 1 base, with 7 bases between. This CDR3 comprises 14 residues. Germline V gene data show CDR1 as MGHRA and CDR2 as YSYEKL. The CDR3: CASSQAYGNTEAFF. Here the CDR3 DNA reads TGCGCCAGCAGCCAAGCGTATGGGAACACTGAAGCTTTCTTT.

This rearrangement joins TRBV11-1 to TRBJ2-7, with 13 positions matching TRBD2. CDR1 is SGHAT, CDR2 FQDESV, per germline (reference sequence). V shed 2 bases, J shed 0 bases, and the junction held 7 bases outside the gene matches. This CDR3 spans 18 amino acids. This CDR3 reads CASSLLVGLAGLSYEQYF. DNA for the CDR3: TGTGCCAGCAGCTTACTTGTGGGACTAGCGGGGCTCTCCTACGAGCAGTACTTC.

The V gene is TRBV7-8, the J gene TRBJ2-1; 7 positions match TRBD2. The CDR3 spans 16 residues. The germline V gene encodes CDR1 SGHVS and CDR2 FQNEAQ. Germline trimming cut 2 bases from V and 5 bases from J; bases unmatched to any gene: 9. The CDR3 protein is CASSLKAGQGNNEQFF. In DNA, the CDR3 is TGTGCCAGCAGCTTAAAAGCGGGGCAGGGTAACAATGAGCAGTTCTTC.